This section outlines one TCR beta chain sequence together with its context. Its target is unknown. Germline is not matched at one junction end, which may reflect a read error. TCRdb re-called the reads with MiXCR, one entry per CDR3 protein. Of approximately 750,000 distinct CDR3 sequences listed, roughly 36% are singletons. The CDR3 is made up of 11 amino acids. Germline CDR1 and CDR2: SQVTM and ANQGSEA. The source of the sample is a study of T cell repertoires in cytomegalovirus infection. General observations from the study: What dominated the ex vivo response were HLA-C-restricted CMV-specific TCR beta clonotypes.

V gene TRBV29-1 combines with J gene TRBJ1-2, with D uncertain. This clonotype was obtained from a human donor in good health (CMV status not recorded). Some clones in this sample may be carry-over from other donors' samples. The sample taken for sequencing was PBMCs. CDR3 residues: CSVGENYGYSF. The CDR3 region has the DNA TGCAGCGTTGGGGAGAACTATGGCTACAGCTTC.